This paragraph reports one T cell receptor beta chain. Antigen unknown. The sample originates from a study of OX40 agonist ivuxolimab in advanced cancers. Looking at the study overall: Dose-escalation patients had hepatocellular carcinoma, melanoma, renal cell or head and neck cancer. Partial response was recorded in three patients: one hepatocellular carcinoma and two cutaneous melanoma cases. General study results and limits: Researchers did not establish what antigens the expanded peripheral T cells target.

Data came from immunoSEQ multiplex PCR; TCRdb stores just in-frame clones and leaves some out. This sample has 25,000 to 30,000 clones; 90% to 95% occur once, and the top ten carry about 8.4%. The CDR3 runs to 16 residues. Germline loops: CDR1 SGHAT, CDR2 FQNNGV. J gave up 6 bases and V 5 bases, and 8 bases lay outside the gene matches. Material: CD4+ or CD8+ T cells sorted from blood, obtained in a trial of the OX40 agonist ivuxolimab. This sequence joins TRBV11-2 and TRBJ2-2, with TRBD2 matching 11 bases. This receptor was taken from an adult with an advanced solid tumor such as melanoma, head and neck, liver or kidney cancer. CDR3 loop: CASSLRLAGISGELFF. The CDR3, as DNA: TGTGCCAGCAGCCTCCGACTAGCGGGGATCTCCGGGGAGCTGTTTTTT.